This T cell receptor (beta chain) is from a study of blood T cell repertoires in COVID-19. V dropped 10 bases and J dropped 6; count of bases not matched to a gene: 11. Germline values: CDR1 MDHEN, CDR2 SYDVKM. This CDR3 contains 15 residues. Method: immunoSEQ multiplex PCR; TCRdb's copy keeps in-frame clones and lacks some. The sample holds 35,000 to 45,000 clones, 86% seen once. What was sequenced was peripheral blood. This sequence was found in a man in his sixties or seventies with acute or convalescent COVID-19. The V gene is TRBV28, the J gene TRBJ1-6; 8 bases fit TRBD1. This CDR3 is CATPQDRVGNSPLHF. In DNA form, the CDR3 reads TGTGCCACCCCCCAGGACAGGGTAGGTAATTCACCCCTCCACTTT.